A selection of T cell receptor beta chains follows, all from one sample in a study of regulatory T cells in long-lasting Graves disease. TCRdb independently ran MiXCR on the multiplex PCR reads; one entry per CDR3 protein. The table lists roughly 350,000 distinct CDR3 sequences, under 20% of them singletons, with over 20% in the top ten. These records were also assigned to another study, of T cells in Graves' hyperthyroidism and ophthalmopathy.

The sequencing used peripheral blood mononuclear cells (PBMCs), collected at new diagnosis, from a patient treated with antithyroid drugs. Receptors were obtained from a woman between 18 and 30 years old with Graves disease. Each CDR3 is given with its conserved first and last residue. Each record gives: D gene, J gene, CDR3 length, V gene, clone size, CDR3 DNA, CDR3 protein. D genes are given only for firm matches. Clone size is not always given. Where it is, it says once, few, many or a class for expanded clones.

TRBD2	TRBJ2-3	16	TRBV15	.	TGTGCCACCAGCAGCGGACTAGCGGGAAGCACAGATACGCAGTATTTT	CATSSGLAGSTDTQYF
.	TRBJ1-5	15	TRBV19	few	TGTGCCAGTAGTTCGCCGGGGTCGAGCAATCAGCCCCAGCATTTT	CASSSPGSSNQPQHF
TRBD2	TRBJ2-3	17	TRBV27	many	TGTGCCAGCAGTACCCCCTCACTAGCGGGGGTCACAGATACGCAGTATTTT	CASSTPSLAGVTDTQYF
.	TRBJ1-2	12	TRBV29-1	many	TGCAGCGTTGACCCCGGAACCTATGGCTACACCTTC	CSVDPGTYGYTF
.	TRBJ1-2	12	TRBV6-1	.	TGTGCCACCCGGGGTGCTAACTATGGCTACACCTTC	CATRGANYGYTF
.	TRBJ2-7	15	TRBV5-1	few	TGCGCCAGCAGCTTGGCCGCCGCAGGGGGGTACGAGCAGTACTTC	CASSLAAAGGYEQYF
TRBD1	TRBJ2-1	14	TRBV20-1	.	TGCAGTGCCACCGGGACAGACGCCTACAATGAGCAGTCCTTC	CSATGTDAYNEQSF
.	TRBJ2-7	15	TRBV29-1	many	TGCAGCGTTGAAATTTTTGGACGGAGCTCCTACGAGCAGTACTTC	CSVEIFGRSSYEQYF
TRBD1	TRBJ1-2	12	TRBV28	.	TGTGCCAGCAGTTTATTGACAGGGGGCTACACCTTC	CASSLLTGGYTF
TRBD1	TRBJ2-3	16	TRBV4-2	.	TGTGCCAGCAGCCAAGCCACACAGGGGCGGACAGATACGCAGTATTTT	CASSQATQGRTDTQYF
.	TRBJ1-3	16	TRBV6-1	many	TGTGCCACCACACCCGGGGCCCTACCTTCTGGAAACACCATATATTTT	CATTPGALPSGNTIYF
.	TRBJ1-5	14	TRBV7-9	many	TGTGCCAGCAGCTTAGGGGCTCTTGATCAGCCCCAGCATTTT	CASSLGALDQPQHF
.	TRBJ2-2	15	TRBV6-4	.	TGTGCCAGCAGTGAGTCAGCGGGCGACACCGGGGAGCTGTTTTTT	CASSESAGDTGELFF
TRBD1	TRBJ1-6	12	TRBV30	many	TGTGCCTGGACAGGGGGAAATTCACCCCTCCACTTT	CAWTGGNSPLHF
.	TRBJ1-5	15	TRBV6-1	.	TGTGCCAGTAGCAGGGTCCCCTATAGCAATCAGCCCCAGCATTTT	CASSRVPYSNQPQHF
.	TRBJ1-1	13	TRBV6-5	many	TGTGCCAGCAGTTTCAGACTTACCACTGAAGCTTTCTTT	CASSFRLTTEAFF
TRBD1	TRBJ1-2	17	TRBV6-5	many	TGTGCCAGCAGTTACCTAAGAGGGACAGGGAGTAACTATGGCTACACCTTC	CASSYLRGTGSNYGYTF
.	TRBJ2-7	15	TRBV11-2	many	TGTGCCAGCAGCTTAGCAACGGGAACCTTCGTCGAGCAGTACTTC	CASSLATGTFVEQYF
.	TRBJ2-5	12	TRBV6-2/TRBV6-3	few	TGTGCCAGCAGTAAGGGAGTGGGGACCCAGTACTTC	CASSKGVGTQYF
TRBD1	TRBJ2-7	15	TRBV16	.	TGTGCCAGCTCCCCTGGAGGGACAGGGACCTACGAGCAGTACTTC	CASSPGGTGTYEQYF
.	TRBJ2-1	11	TRBV12-5	many	TGTGCTAGTGGTTATGGGGGAGAGCAGTTCTTC	CASGYGGEQFF
.	TRBJ1-1	13	TRBV5-1	many	TGTGCCAGCAGCTTAGTGATGTACACTGAAGCTTTCTTT	CASSLVMYTEAFF
.	TRBJ2-2	12	TRBV13	many	TGTGCCAGCAGCTCAGGGGTCGGGGAGCTGTTTTTT	CASSSGVGELFF
.	TRBJ2-1	14	TRBV7-6	many	TGTGCCAGCAGCTTAGCGCTTTTGGGGGATGAGCAGTTCTTC	CASSLALLGDEQFF
.	TRBJ2-5	14	TRBV7-7	.	TGTGCTAGCAGCTTAGATGGGCCGGGAGAGACCCAGTACTTC	CASSLDGPGETQYF
TRBD2	TRBJ2-5	16	TRBV7-9	many	TGTGCCAGCAGCCCGCAAGCACTAGCGGGGATAGAGACCCAGTACTTC	CASSPQALAGIETQYF
.	TRBJ2-4	17	TRBV2	many	TGTGCCAGCAGAACCTTTTCGGTGGAGATAGCCAAAAACATTCAGTACTTC	CASRTFSVEIAKNIQYF
.	TRBJ2-7	13	TRBV28	many	TGTGCCAGCAGTTTAGGACACCTCTACGAGCAGTACTTC	CASSLGHLYEQYF
TRBD2	TRBJ2-3	16	TRBV9	once	TGTGCCAGCAGCCCGGGGGGGGGGACTAGCACAGATACGCAGTATTTT	CASSPGGGTSTDTQYF
TRBD2	TRBJ2-1	19	TRBV6-2/TRBV6-3	many	TGTGCCAGCAGTTACCTGGGACTAGCGGGGGGTGTCTCCTACAATGAGCAGTTCTTC	CASSYLGLAGGVSYNEQFF
.	TRBJ2-7	13	TRBV5-1	many	TGCGCCAGCAGTGCGGAGCGTACCTACGAGCAGCACTTC	CASSAERTYEQHF
TRBD1	TRBJ1-5	15	TRBV12-3/TRBV12-4	many	TGTGCCAGCTTCGAGGGGGCGTATAGCAATCAGCCCCAGCATTTT	CASFEGAYSNQPQHF
.	TRBJ2-7	10	TRBV29-1	.	TGCAGCGTGGCCCTCCACGAGCAGTACTTC	CSVALHEQYF
.	TRBJ2-2	13	TRBV20-1	many	TGCAGTGTCGTGGGGACGAACACCGGGGAGCTGTTTTTT	CSVVGTNTGELFF
TRBD2	TRBJ2-7	12	TRBV29-1	many	TGCAGCATGAATACGGGAGGGCTCGAGCAGTACTTC	CSMNTGGLEQYF
TRBD1	TRBJ2-7	15	TRBV3-1	many	TGTGCCAGCAGCCAAGGGGCAGGGGGCTCCTACGAGCAGTACTTC	CASSQGAGGSYEQYF
TRBD2	TRBJ2-5	15	TRBV19	.	TGTGCCAGTAGTATGCTAGCGGGAGGGCCGGAGACCCAGTACTTC	CASSMLAGGPETQYF
TRBD1	TRBJ1-4	14	TRBV27	many	TGTGCCAGCCGCCCGACAGGGTCTAATGAAAAACTGTTTTTT	CASRPTGSNEKLFF
.	TRBJ2-3	14	TRBV28	many	TGTGCCAGCAGTTTACAAAGAACCACAGATACGCAGTATTTT	CASSLQRTTDTQYF
TRBD2	TRBJ2-3	16	TRBV20-1	many	TGCAGTGCTAGTAGTAGCGGGCCTAGTTCCGTCGATACGCAGTATTTT	CSASSSGPSSVDTQYF
TRBD2	TRBJ2-3	16	TRBV5-1	many	TGCGCCAGCAGCTTGGTTCTGGCGGGAGGGAAAGATACGCAGTATTTT	CASSLVLAGGKDTQYF
TRBD2	TRBJ2-2	16	TRBV9	many	TGTGCCAGCAGCGGAAAGCGGGAGAGTTACACCGGGGAGCTGTTTTTT	CASSGKRESYTGELFF
.	TRBJ1-1	13	TRBV2	many	TGTGCCAGCAGTTCAGGGCAGGGTCGGGAAGCTTTCTTT	CASSSGQGREAFF
TRBD2	TRBJ2-1	15	TRBV9	.	TGTGCCAGCAGCGTGACTAGCGGGGGATACAATGAGCAGTTCTTC	CASSVTSGGYNEQFF
.	TRBJ1-4	12	TRBV12-3/TRBV12-4	many	TGTGCCAGCAGTTTAATAGTGTCCAAACTGTTTTTT	CASSLIVSKLFF
.	TRBJ2-1	14	TRBV5-4	many	TGTGCCAGCAGCTTGCGGGGAAACTACAATGAGCAGTTCTTC	CASSLRGNYNEQFF
.	TRBJ2-4	15	TRBV28	few	TGTGCCAGCAGTGACAGAACCTTAGCCAAAAACATTCAGTACTTC	CASSDRTLAKNIQYF
.	TRBJ1-5	15	TRBV10-2	few	TGCGCCATTAGGTCCGGGGGATATGGAAATCAGCCCCAGCATTTT	CAIRSGGYGNQPQHF
TRBD2	TRBJ2-3	14	TRBV25-1	.	TGTGCCAGCAGCGGAGAGACTAGCGGGGATACGCAGTATTTT	CASSGETSGDTQYF
TRBD2	TRBJ2-7	17	TRBV9	few	TGTGCCAGCAGCCCCACCGGGACTAGCGGGGGGGGTTACGAGCAGTACTTC	CASSPTGTSGGGYEQYF
.	TRBJ2-3	15	TRBV5-1	many	TGCGCCAGCCGAAGAACGGGAGACCAGGCAGATACGCAGTATTTT	CASRRTGDQADTQYF
TRBD2	TRBJ2-7	14	TRBV25-1	many	TGTGCCAGCAGTGAAGAGCGGGGGGCCTACGAGCAGTACTTC	CASSEERGAYEQYF
.	TRBJ1-3	18	TRBV9	few	TGTGCCAGCAGCCTCACTGTGGGGGGATTGGGGGCTGGAAACACCATATATTTT	CASSLTVGGLGAGNTIYF